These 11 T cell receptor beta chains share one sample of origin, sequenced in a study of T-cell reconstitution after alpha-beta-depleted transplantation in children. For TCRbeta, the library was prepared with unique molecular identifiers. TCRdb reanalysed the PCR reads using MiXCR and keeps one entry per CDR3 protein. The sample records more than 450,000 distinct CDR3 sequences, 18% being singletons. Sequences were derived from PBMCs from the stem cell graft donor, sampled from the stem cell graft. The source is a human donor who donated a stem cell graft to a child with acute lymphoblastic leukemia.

CDR3 protein: CASSGEYFTYNEQFF. The CDR3 bases are TGTGCCAGCAGCGGGGAGTATTTCACCTACAATGAGCAGTTCTTC. This chain connects TRBV7-9 to TRBJ2-1; tentatively, D is TRBD2 (5 bases). CDR1 is SEHNR and CDR2 is FQNEAQ in the germline V gene (reference sequence). This CDR3 region has 15 residues. V lost 5 bases and J lost 2, with 13 bases in between. Based on the CDR3 plus reference TRBV7-9 and TRBJ2-1, the full variable domain is DTGVSQNPRHKITKRGQNVTFRCDPISEHNRLYWYRQTLGQGPEFLTYFQNEAQLEKSRLLSDRFSAERPKGSFSTLEIQRTEQGDSAMYLCASSGEYFTYNEQFFGPGTRLTVL.

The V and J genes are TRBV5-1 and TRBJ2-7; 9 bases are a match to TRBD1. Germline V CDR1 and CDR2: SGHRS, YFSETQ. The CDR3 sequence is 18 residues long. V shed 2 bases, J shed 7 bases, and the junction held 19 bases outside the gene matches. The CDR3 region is CASSFGGKSTGGISEQYF. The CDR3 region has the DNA TGCGCCAGCAGCTTTGGGGGTAAATCGACAGGGGGGATCTCGGAGCAGTACTTC.

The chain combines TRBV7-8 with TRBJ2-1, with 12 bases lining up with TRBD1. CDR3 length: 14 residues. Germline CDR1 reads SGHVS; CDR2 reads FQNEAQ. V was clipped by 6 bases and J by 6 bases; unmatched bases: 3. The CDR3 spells CASRGQGAINEQFF. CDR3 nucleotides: TGTGCCAGCAGGGGACAGGGGGCAATCAATGAGCAGTTCTTC.

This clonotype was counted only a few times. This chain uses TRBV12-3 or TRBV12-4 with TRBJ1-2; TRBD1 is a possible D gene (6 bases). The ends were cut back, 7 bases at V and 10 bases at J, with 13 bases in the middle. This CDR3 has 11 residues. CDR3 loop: CASTQGHPYTF. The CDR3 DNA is TGTGCCAGCACCCAGGGACATCCCTACACCTTC.

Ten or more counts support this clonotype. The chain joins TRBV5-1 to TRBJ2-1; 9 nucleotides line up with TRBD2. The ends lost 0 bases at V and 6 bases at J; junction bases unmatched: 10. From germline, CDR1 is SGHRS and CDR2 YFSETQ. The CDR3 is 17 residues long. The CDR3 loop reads CASSLVGSGSYVNEQFF. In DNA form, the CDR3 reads TGCGCCAGCAGCTTGGTTGGTAGCGGGAGTTATGTCAATGAGCAGTTCTTC.

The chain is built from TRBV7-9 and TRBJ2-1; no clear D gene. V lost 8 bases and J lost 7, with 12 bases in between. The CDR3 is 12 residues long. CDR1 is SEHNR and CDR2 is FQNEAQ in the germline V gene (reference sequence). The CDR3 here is CASALMGNEQFF. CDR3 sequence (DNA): TGTGCCAGCGCCTTAATGGGAAATGAGCAGTTCTTC.

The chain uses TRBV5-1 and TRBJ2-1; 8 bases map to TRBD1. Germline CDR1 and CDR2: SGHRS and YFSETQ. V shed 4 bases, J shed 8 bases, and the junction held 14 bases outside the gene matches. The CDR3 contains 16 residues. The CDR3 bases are TGCGCCAGCAGCCCCTCCCGACAGGGGCCCTCCCATGAGCAGTTCTTC. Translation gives CASSPSRQGPSHEQFF.

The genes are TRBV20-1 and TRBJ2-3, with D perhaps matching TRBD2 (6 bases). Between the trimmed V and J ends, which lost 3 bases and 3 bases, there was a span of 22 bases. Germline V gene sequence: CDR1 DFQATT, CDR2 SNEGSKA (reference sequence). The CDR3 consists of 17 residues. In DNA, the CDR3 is TGCAGTGCTAGTGGGCTTAGGACTACCGAGGGGACAGATACGCAGTATTTT. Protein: CSASGLRTTEGTDTQYF.

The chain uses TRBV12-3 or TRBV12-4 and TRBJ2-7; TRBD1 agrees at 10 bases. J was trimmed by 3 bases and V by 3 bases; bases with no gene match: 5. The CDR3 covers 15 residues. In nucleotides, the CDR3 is TGTGCCAGCAGTTTTCCGGGACAGGGGATCTACGAGCAGTACTTC. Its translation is CASSFPGQGIYEQYF.

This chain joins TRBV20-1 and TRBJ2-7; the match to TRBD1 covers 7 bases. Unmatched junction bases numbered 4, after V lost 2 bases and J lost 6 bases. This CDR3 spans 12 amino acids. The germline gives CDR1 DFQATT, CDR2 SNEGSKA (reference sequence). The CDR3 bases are TGCAGTGCTAGAAGACCAGGGGGCGAGCAGTACTTC. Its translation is CSARRPGGEQYF.

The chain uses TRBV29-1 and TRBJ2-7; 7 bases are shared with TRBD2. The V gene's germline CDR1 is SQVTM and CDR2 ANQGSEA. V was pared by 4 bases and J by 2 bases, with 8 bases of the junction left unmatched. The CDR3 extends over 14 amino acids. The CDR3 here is CSVGGAGATYEQYF. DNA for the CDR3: TGCAGCGTTGGAGGGGCGGGAGCTACCTACGAGCAGTACTTC.